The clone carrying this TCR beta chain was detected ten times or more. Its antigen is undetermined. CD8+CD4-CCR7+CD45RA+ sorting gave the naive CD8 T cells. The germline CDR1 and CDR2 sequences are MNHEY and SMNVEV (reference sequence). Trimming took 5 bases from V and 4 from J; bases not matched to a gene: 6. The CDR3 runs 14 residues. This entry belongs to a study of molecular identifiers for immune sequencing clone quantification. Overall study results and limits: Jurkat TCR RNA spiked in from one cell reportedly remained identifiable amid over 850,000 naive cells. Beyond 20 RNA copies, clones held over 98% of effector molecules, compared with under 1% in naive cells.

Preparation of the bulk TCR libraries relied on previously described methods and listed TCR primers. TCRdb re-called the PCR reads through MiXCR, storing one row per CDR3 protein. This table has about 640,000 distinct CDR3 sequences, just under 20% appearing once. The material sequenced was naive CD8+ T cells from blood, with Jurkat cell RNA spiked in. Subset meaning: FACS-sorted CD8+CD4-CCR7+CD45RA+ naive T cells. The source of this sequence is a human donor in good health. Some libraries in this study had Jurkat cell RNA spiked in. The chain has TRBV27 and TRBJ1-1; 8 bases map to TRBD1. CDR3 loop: CASSPGTGFTEAFF. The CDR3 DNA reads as TGTGCCAGCAGTCCAGGGACAGGCTTCACTGAAGCTTTCTTT.